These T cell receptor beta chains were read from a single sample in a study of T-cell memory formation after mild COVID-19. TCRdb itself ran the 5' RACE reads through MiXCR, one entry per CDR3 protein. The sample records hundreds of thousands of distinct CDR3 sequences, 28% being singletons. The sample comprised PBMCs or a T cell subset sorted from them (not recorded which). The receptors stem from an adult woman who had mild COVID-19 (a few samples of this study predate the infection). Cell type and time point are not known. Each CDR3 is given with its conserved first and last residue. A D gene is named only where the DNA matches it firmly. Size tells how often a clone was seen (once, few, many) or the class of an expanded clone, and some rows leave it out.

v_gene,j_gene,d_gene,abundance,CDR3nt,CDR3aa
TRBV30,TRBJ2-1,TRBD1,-,TGTGCCTGGAACAGGGGGTCCTACAATGAGCAGTTCTTC,CAWNRGSYNEQFF
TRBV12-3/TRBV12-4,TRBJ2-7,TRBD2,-,TGTGCCAGCAGTCCACTAGCGGAGAGCTCCTACGAGCAGTACTTC,CASSPLAESSYEQYF
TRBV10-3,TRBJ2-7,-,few,TGTGCCATCAGTGGATACCCACAGGGACGGGATCCCTACGAGCAGTACTTC,CAISGYPQGRDPYEQYF
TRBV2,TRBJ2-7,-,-,TGTGCCAGCACCCAAGAAGGCGGACCCTACGAGCAGTACTTC,CASTQEGGPYEQYF
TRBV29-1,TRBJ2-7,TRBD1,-,TGCAGCGTGGGGGACAGGAGGACGTACGAGCAGTACTTC,CSVGDRRTYEQYF
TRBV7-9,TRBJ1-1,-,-,TGTGCCAGCGGCTGGGGAGGCACTGAAGCTTTCTTT,CASGWGGTEAFF
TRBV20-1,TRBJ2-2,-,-,TGCAGTGCTAGAGATAATGCGCAGGGGATCACCGGGGAGCTGTTTTTT,CSARDNAQGITGELFF
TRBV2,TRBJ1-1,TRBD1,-,TGTGCCAGCAGTAGGAGGACAGGGCCTGACACTGAAGCTTTCTTT,CASSRRTGPDTEAFF
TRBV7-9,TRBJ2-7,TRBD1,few,TGTGCCAGCAGCCCCCTGCAGGGGGCGGGGGAGCAGTACTTC,CASSPLQGAGEQYF
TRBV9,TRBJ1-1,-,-,TGTGCCAGCAGCGCGCACTACGGTGCTGAAGCTTTCTTT,CASSAHYGAEAFF
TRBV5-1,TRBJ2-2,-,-,TGCGCCAGCAGCTTGGGGGTCAGCTTGGACACCGGGGAGCTGTTTTTT,CASSLGVSLDTGELFF
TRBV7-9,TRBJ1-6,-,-,TGTGCCAGCAGCATGTACAGGGAGGGTGGCTCACCCCTCCACTTT,CASSMYREGGSPLHF
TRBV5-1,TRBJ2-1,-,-,TGCGCCAGCTGGGAGCTTGGACACAATGAGCAGTTCTTC,CASWELGHNEQFF
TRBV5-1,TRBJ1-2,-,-,TGCGCCAGCAGCCCCCGAGGGTATGGCTACACCTTC,CASSPRGYGYTF
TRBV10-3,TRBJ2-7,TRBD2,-,TGTGCCATCAGCGTGACTAGCGGTTCCTACGAGCAGTACTTC,CAISVTSGSYEQYF
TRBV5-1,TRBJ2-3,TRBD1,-,TGCGCCAGCAGCGAGACAGGGGCACGGACAGATACGCAGTATTTT,CASSETGARTDTQYF
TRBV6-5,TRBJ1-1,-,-,TGTGCCAGCAGTAGAGGGGACCTGAACACTGAAGCTTTCTTT,CASSRGDLNTEAFF
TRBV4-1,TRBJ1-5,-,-,TGCGCCAGCAGCCCGCACCCCTATCAGCCCCAGCATTTT,CASSPHPYQPQHF
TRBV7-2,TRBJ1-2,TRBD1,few,TGCGCCAGCAGCACCGGGACAGGCAACTATGGCTACACCTTC,CASSTGTGNYGYTF
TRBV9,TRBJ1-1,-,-,TGTGCCAGCGGTACATCCTACACTGAAGCTTTCTTT,CASGTSYTEAFF
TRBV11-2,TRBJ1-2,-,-,TGTGCCAGCAGCCTAGCGACAGCGTTAGACTACACCTTC,CASSLATALDYTF
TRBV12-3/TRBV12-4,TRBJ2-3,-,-,TGTGCCAGCAGTTTAAGGCGCGGGCGGTTGACAGATACGCAGTATTTT,CASSLRRGRLTDTQYF
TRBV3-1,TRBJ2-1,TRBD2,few,TGTGCCAGCAGCCCGGGTCTCGGGAGGGCCCGGAATGAGCAGTTCTTC,CASSPGLGRARNEQFF
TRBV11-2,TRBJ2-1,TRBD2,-,TGTGCCAGCAGCCAAATCGGACTAGCGGGAGTCAATGAGCAGTTCTTC,CASSQIGLAGVNEQFF
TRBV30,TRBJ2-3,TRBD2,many,TGTGCCTGGAGTGCCCAGCTAGCGGGCACAGATACGCAGTATTTT,CAWSAQLAGTDTQYF
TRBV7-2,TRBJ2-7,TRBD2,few,TGTGCCAGCAGAACAGCCGGGACTAGCGGCCCCTACGAGCAGTACTTC,CASRTAGTSGPYEQYF
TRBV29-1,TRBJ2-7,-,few,TGCAGCGTTGAAGATCGGGTAAGGGGGACCTACGAGCAGTACTTC,CSVEDRVRGTYEQYF
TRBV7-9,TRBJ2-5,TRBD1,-,TGTGCCGGAAGCCGACAGGGGCAAGAGACCCAGTACTTC,CAGSRQGQETQYF
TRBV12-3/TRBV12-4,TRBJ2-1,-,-,TGTGCCAGCAAGGAAGGGAATACCTACAATGAGCAGTTCTTC,CASKEGNTYNEQFF
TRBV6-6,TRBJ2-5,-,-,TGTGCCAGCAGTTCAGAACCGGGACCCACACCCGAGACCCAGTACTTC,CASSSEPGPTPETQYF
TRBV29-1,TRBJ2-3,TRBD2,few,TGCAGCGTTGAAAAAAGCGGGGTACCAGATACGCAGTATTTT,CSVEKSGVPDTQYF
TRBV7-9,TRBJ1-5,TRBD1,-,TGTGCCAGCAGCTTAGGAGTGAGACAGGGCCAGCCCCAGCATTTT,CASSLGVRQGQPQHF
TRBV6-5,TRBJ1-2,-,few,TGTGCCAGCAGCTACGTGAAAGGAGCTAACTATGGCTACACCTTC,CASSYVKGANYGYTF
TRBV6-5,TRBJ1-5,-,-,TGTGCCAGCAGTTACTACACAGAATATCAGCCCCAGCATTTT,CASSYYTEYQPQHF
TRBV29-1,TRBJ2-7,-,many,TGCAGCGCTACCGGGACAAGCTACGAGCAGTACTTC,CSATGTSYEQYF
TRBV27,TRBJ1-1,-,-,TGTGCCAGCAGTTTAGGGCCGGACACTGAAGCTTTCTTT,CASSLGPDTEAFF
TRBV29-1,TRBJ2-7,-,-,TGCAGCGCCCGAGGGACGGAAACCTACGAGCAGTACTTC,CSARGTETYEQYF
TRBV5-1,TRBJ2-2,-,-,TGCGCCAGCAGCGTGGGACATCCGAACACCGGGGAGCTGTTTTTT,CASSVGHPNTGELFF
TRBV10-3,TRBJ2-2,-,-,TGTGCCATCAAGGACATTAGGACCGGGGAGCTGTTTTTT,CAIKDIRTGELFF
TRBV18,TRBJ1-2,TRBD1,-,TGTTCCAGCTCACCACAGGGACAGAAGAACTATGGCTACACCTTC,CSSSPQGQKNYGYTF
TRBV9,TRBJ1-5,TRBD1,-,TGTGCCAGCAGCTCAGGGGGAGCCGCTAATAGCAATCAGCCCCAGCATTTT,CASSSGGAANSNQPQHF
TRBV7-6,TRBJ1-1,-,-,TGTGCCAGCAGCTTAGGTCTGGGTATGAACACTGAAGCTTTCTTT,CASSLGLGMNTEAFF
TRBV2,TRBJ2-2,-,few,TGTGCCAGCAGTGGGCAGGGCATGAACACCGGGGAGCTGTTTTTT,CASSGQGMNTGELFF
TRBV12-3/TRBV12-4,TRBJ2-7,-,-,TGTGCCAGCAGTTTATCCTGGCTTTCCTACGAGCAGTACTTC,CASSLSWLSYEQYF
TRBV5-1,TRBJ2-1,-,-,TGCGCCAGCAGCTTGCCCAGGGCCAATGAGCAGTTCTTC,CASSLPRANEQFF
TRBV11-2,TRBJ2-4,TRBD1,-,TGTGCCAGCAGCTTAAGACAGGGGGGGAACATTCAGTACTTC,CASSLRQGGNIQYF
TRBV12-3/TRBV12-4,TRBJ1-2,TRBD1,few,TGTGCCAGCAGCCATGACAGGGGGCAAAGGAAAGGCTACACCTTC,CASSHDRGQRKGYTF